This record concerns one T cell receptor beta chain sequence. The antigen it recognizes is unknown. No per-base quality is available; no much larger clone lies one base away. The data were taken from a study of cytomegalovirus exposure and HLA in healthy donors (dated by TCRdb to 2016 to 2017). Regarding the study in general: An earlier analysis of 587 of the donors reported about 260 Gb of sequence data and 117 million unique TCR beta sequences obtained from about 179 million T cells. The genetic ancestry cluster associated with self-reported Caucasian donors included approximately 85% of the roughly 380 genotyped donors. All discovery cohort repertoires had been generated using a single sequencing platform. Across 398 genotyped donors of the cohort, an average of about 200,000 unique TCR beta nucleotide sequences per donor were sequenced, and roughly a sixth of those sequences were non-productive. To decide whether each TCR beta V gene segment behaved as functional or pseudogenic, an earlier analysis of some 570 of the donors relied on high-throughput TCR beta sequencing. A separate validation cohort of more than 100 different subjects was used in addition to the approximately 700-subject first cohort. The aim of the study was to test whether cataloging public T cell receptors could identify signatures of past pathogen exposure. The study combined high-throughput TCR immunosequencing, statistical association of individual TCRs with disease status, and machine learning to predict cytomegalovirus infection status. A later analysis re-examined previously published TCR beta repertoires from around 670 donors and added high-resolution HLA genotyping to investigate patterns of TCR occurrence. The study profiled the T cell repertoires of about 720 subjects by immunosequencing and related them to cytomegalovirus serostatus. Alongside the repertoire data, information on donor age, sex, ethnicity and CMV serostatus was compiled. Typing coverage varied by locus: about 629-630 donors for A, B, C, DRB1 and DQB1; approximately 500 for DQA1; 606 for DPA1; 450 to 480 for DPB1. Rather than using new phenotypic data, the later analysis identified candidate immune exposures from TCR beta sequences and from how often those sequences occurred across donors. Both class I and class II loci were covered by HLA typing, at four-digit resolution. Around 320 gigabases of sequencing data and approximately 80 million unique TCR sequences were included in an early release covering over 600 HLA-typed donors. Roughly five DR-DQ haplotypes were treated as single units for association and clustering because of strong linkage in the cohort. In a later genetic analysis, genome-wide SNP genotypes for about 55% of the 666 donors were used, and that subset was treated as a discovery cohort. The paper's findings and limits, for the study overall: Because counts were too low, roughly 17 rarely observed V segments, including chromosome 9 orphons, were left out of the earlier analysis of about 620 of the donors. When HLA alleles, especially DR and DQ, strongly co-occurred, TCR associations were difficult to assign to individual alleles. A later analysis reported that several top co-occurrence clusters appeared linked to parvovirus B19, influenza, CMV and Epstein-Barr virus. According to a later analysis, TCR association rates differed among HLA loci, with DRB1 alleles showing the most associated TCRs and HLA-C alleles showing the fewest. An earlier analysis of approximately 540 of the donors showed that most TCR beta V segments appeared in productive rearrangements either about 90% or about 30% of the time, which broadly matched IMGT annotations. The authors suggested that the approach could potentially be generalized to other disease states and immunological phenotypes. Most TCR sequences were observed very rarely across donors, whereas some public TCRs were present in many individuals. A cluster of highly shared sequence variants was judged likely to represent a technical artifact of the sequencing pipeline. In a later analysis, some 17,000 TCR beta sequences were associated with specific HLA alleles at a false discovery rate of 0.05. The only immune exposure information available for the cohort was CMV serostatus. Linkage disequilibrium might explain the correlated functional status among segregating V segments, but an unknown experimental factor could not be ruled out. A further reported finding was that TCR beta sequences accurately predicted the HLA-A and HLA-B alleles for most subjects in the first cohort. A later genetic analysis associated a missense DCLRE1C variant with V-gene and J-gene trimming of TCR beta chains, and an independent cohort replicated the association. In vitro tests confirmed that a few of the cytomegalovirus-associated TCR beta chains recognize cytomegalovirus antigens. In a later analysis, HLA-associated TCR beta chains showed more clonal expansion and lower generation probabilities than non-associated chains that were equally common. Most CMV-associated TCR beta chains appeared to be HLA-restricted in a later analysis, and the HLA associations seemed to be driven largely by CMV exposure. The study gave a list of roughly 150 TCR beta chains associated with cytomegalovirus. In both the original and validation cohorts, the classifier was reported to diagnose cytomegalovirus status with high specificity and sensitivity. Some IMGT-functional V segments, including TRBV6-2 and TRBV6-3, could not be told apart with the 87-base-pair reads, so those segments were excluded. In this cohort, only TCR beta chains were sequenced, and detectable features were limited by the absence of alpha or paired-chain data. Because some donors lacked HLA typing at each locus, the association tests relied only on the typed subset. A later genetic analysis reported fewer N-insertions in productive TCRs among donors in an Asian-associated ancestry cluster than the approximately 670-donor mean. Presence/absence analyses assumed roughly uniform sequencing depth across donors, an assumption that may not hold.

Its CDR3 holds 13 amino acids, cysteine through phenylalanine. Left in the record is the CDR3 DNA by itself, 39 bases read in frame from the first base. V ends up 5 bases short and J 10 bases short, with an unmatched junction base count of 7. The germline V gene (reference sequence) supplies CDR1 MNHEY and CDR2 SMNVEV. The library was prepared using the immunoSEQ multiplex PCR assay. The multiplex PCR relied on a mix of 60 forward primers for TCR Vbeta segments and 13 reverse primers for TCR Jbeta segments. Amplification of the CDR3 region of rearranged TCR beta genes was performed with a multiplex PCR assay on genomic DNA. Amplified TCR beta libraries were sequenced as 87-base-pair reads on the Illumina HiSeq System. Per the original workflow: In a later analysis, approximately 74 million unique TCR beta chains were counted across the 650 to 750 repertoires, and about 9.9 million of these chains were shared by at least two donors. A nearest-neighbor algorithm error-corrected the raw reads and collapsed the reads into unique sequences, merging closely related sequences to remove PCR and sequencing errors. To assign V, D and J gene segments, CDR3 sequences were aligned to IMGT reference sequences. For a sequence to be retained, a match of at least six nucleotides was required to both a V gene segment and a J gene segment. Rearrangements were called productive when the CDR3 lacked stop codons and stayed in frame with V and J; all others were non-productive. Following IMGT convention, CDR3 was defined as the stretch from the second conserved V-encoded cysteine up to the conserved J-encoded phenylalanine. In an earlier analysis of approximately 500 of the donors, sequences lacking an unambiguous match to a single V gene segment were excluded. An earlier analysis of a few hundred of the donors called V segments functional above 56.7% productive rearrangements and segregating when the between-donor standard deviation exceeded 5%. A statistical classification framework was built to diagnose cytomegalovirus status from the catalog of TCR beta chain sequences. V and J gene assignment, in a later analysis, came from comparing TCR nucleotide sequences with IMGT/GENE-DB human TR gene sequences. Using the TCRdist pipeline, a later analysis assigned CDR3 sequences along with most-parsimonious VDJ recombination scenarios. A later analysis defined each TCR beta chain by its CDR3 amino acid sequence plus V-gene family, and excluded reads lacking a unique V-gene family. As a way to deal with suspected cross-contamination and a sequencing artifact, a later analysis dropped 640 or so nucleotide sequences that were highly shared and had low generation probability. In a later analysis, a clonal expansion index for each public chain was calculated from normalized within-repertoire ranks of inferred template counts. In a later analysis, generation probabilities were computed with a VDJ recombination model fitted to out-of-frame rearrangements, and the resulting probabilities were checked against IGoR. A later analysis scored TCR-TCR, TCR-HLA and TCR-CMV co-occurrence with hypergeometric tests, applying a repertoire-size bias correction to TCR pairs. False discovery rates were estimated in a later analysis by permuting HLA or CMV assignments 20 times. In a later analysis, co-occurring TCRs were grouped with DBSCAN, and TCRdist sequence similarity was added when clustering was performed within HLA-allele-positive subsets. For co-occurrence clustering, repertoires with fewer than 30,000 or more than 120,000 public chains were excluded, along with five repertoires with anomalous nucleotide sharing. The table was pulled from immuneACCESS by TCRdb, which kept in-frame rearrangements only. Such tables lose some clones; where checked, under half of the loss comes from unresolved V genes, and the rest has no known cause. That table supplies the V and J calls and clone size; D and trimming were determined from the DNA. The sample table holds tens of thousands of clones, of which roughly 63% were seen once. The ten largest clones take up 6.3% of the sample.

The cohort comprised some 730 healthy bone marrow donors. At the time of sampling, every cohort member was nominally healthy, though immune exposures that went unrecorded were likely present. The donor was CMV seronegative and belonged to the group of over 300 seronegative cohort members. Every donor gave a peripheral blood sample, and the peripheral blood mononuclear cells from that sample were used for TCR beta sequencing. The Qiagen DNeasy Blood Extraction Kit was used to extract genomic DNA from the blood cell samples. The chain is made from TRBV27 and TRBJ2-1; 8 bases in the junction line up with TRBD2. Sequenced sample: PBMCs. The receptor was derived from a young woman in good health and CMV-seronegative. The CDR3 is CASSIGGAGEQFF. In nucleotide form, the sequence is TGTGCCAGCAGTATCGGGGGGGCGGGCGAGCAGTTCTTC.